The 24 T cell receptor beta chains given below trace back to one sample, sequenced in a study of blood T cell repertoires in COVID-19. Produced via immunoSEQ multiplex PCR; TCRdb's table is partial and in-frame only. The repertoire includes under 95,000 clones, around 88% of them detected once, and over 5% sits in the top ten. Sequenced: peripheral blood. The source is a man in his 60s with acute or convalescent COVID-19.

A few counts support this clone. The chain uses TRBV7-6 and TRBJ2-2; 7 bases fit TRBD1. V shed 5 bases, J shed 2 bases, and the junction held 11 bases outside the gene matches. CDR1 and CDR2 (germline): SGHVS, FNYEAQ. The CDR3 runs to 17 residues. The CDR3 sequence: CASSPRPGTANTGELFF. CDR3 DNA: TGTGCCAGCAGCCCCCGCCCCGGGACAGCAAACACCGGGGAGCTGTTTTTT.

This chain joins TRBV5-4 and TRBJ1-2; perhaps TRBD1 as D (6 bases). CDR1 is SGHNT and CDR2 is YYREEE in the germline V gene (reference sequence). The CDR3 loop spans 16 amino acids. V lost 3 bases and J 4 bases, leaving 19 bases between the germline ends. The CDR3 DNA is TGTGCCAGCAGCTCCCGAGGGGGACCCTGGGGCTATGGCTACACCTTC. Encoded protein: CASSSRGGPWGYGYTF.

For this clone: The junction and the germline gene differ at one end; a read error may be behind it. J is TRBJ2-7 and V is TRBV12-3 or TRBV12-4; possible D gene TRBD1, 5 bases. The CDR3 is 11 amino acids. CDR3 sequence (DNA): TGTGCCAGCAGTAGTACCAGGACACTTACTTTC. It translates to CASSSTRTLTF.

The chain couples TRBV7-2 to TRBJ1-6, with D possibly TRBD1 on 5 matching bases. Between the trimmed V and J ends, which lost 6 bases and 2 bases, there was a span of 11 bases. Germline assignment: CDR1 SGHTA and CDR2 FQGNSA. This CDR3 has 15 residues. Here the CDR3 DNA reads TGTGCCAGCAGTTCAGGGTCGGCCTATAATTCACCCCTCCACTTT. Translating gives CASSSGSAYNSPLHF.

V is TRBV4-3 and J is TRBJ1-2, with D unresolved. The CDR3 consists of 15 residues. The germline V gene encodes CDR1 LGHNA and CDR2 YSLEER. Trimming stripped 0 bases from V and 4 bases from J, with 12 bases between. CDR3 loop: CASSQDFSGGYGYTF. The CDR3 nucleotides are TGCGCCAGCAGCCAAGATTTCTCAGGTGGCTATGGCTACACCTTC.

This clone was counted ten times or more. Different DNA sequences within this sample yield the same CDR3. This chain links TRBV19 with TRBJ2-1; D gene uncertain. CDR1 is LNHDA and CDR2 is SQIVND in the germline V gene (reference sequence). The CDR3 contains 14 residues. Trimming cost V 5 bases and J 5 bases, with 13 bases left between them. CDR3 bases: TGTGCCAGTAGTGATAGCCAGATCAACAATGAGCAGTTCTTC. It translates to CASSDSQINNEQFF.

V is TRBV4-3 and J is TRBJ1-5; TRBD1 might be the D (6 bases). There are 15 residues in the CDR3. Per the germline V gene, CDR1 is LGHNA and CDR2 is YSLEER. Trimming removed 0 bases from V and 5 bases from J, with 11 bases in between. The CDR3 region has the DNA TGCGCCAGCAGCCAAGAAAGGACAGTTCATCAGCCCCAGCATTTT. This sequence encodes CASSQERTVHQPQHF.

The chain is built from TRBV6-2 or TRBV6-3 and TRBJ2-7; no clear D. The V gene's germline CDR1 is MNHEY and CDR2 SVGEGT. V lost 4 bases, J lost 1 base, and 11 bases lay in between. The CDR3 is made up of 14 amino acids. The CDR3 region is CASSWAGGSYEQYF. CDR3 DNA: TGTGCCAGCAGTTGGGCAGGTGGGTCCTACGAGCAGTACTTC.

The V and J genes are TRBV27 and TRBJ1-2; possibly TRBD1 for D (6 bases). V lost 4 bases, J lost 7 bases, and 13 bases lay in between. This CDR3 has 13 amino acids. Germline assignment: CDR1 MNHEY and CDR2 SMNVEV (reference sequence). The CDR3 DNA reads TGTGCCAGCAGTTACGCGGGGGCTGGTGGCTACACCTTC. Amino acids: CASSYAGAGGYTF.

The chain carries TRBV6-2 or TRBV6-3 and TRBJ2-3, with a weak D call TRBD1 (6 bases). The V and J ends lost 5 bases and 0 bases respectively, with 12 bases between them. The CDR3 spans 15 residues. CDR1 is MNHEY, CDR2 SVGEGT, per germline. CDR3 residues: CASSRHRASTDTQYF. CDR3 DNA: TGTGCCAGCAGTCGTCACAGGGCTAGCACAGATACGCAGTATTTT.

The chain carries TRBV5-1 and TRBJ1-2, with D possibly TRBD1 on 6 matching bases. This CDR3 contains 14 residues. Trimming left V 6 bases short and J 6 bases short, with 18 bases between. CDR1 and CDR2 from the germline V gene are SGHRS and YFSETQ. As DNA, the CDR3 is TGCGCCAGCAACGAGCCAGGGGAGAGAAATGGCTACACCTTC. Protein: CASNEPGERNGYTF.

In its sample, this clone was seen a few times. The chain has TRBV9 and TRBJ1-6; 8 bases fit TRBD1. The germline V gene encodes CDR1 SGDLS and CDR2 YYNGEE. V shed 4 bases and J 4 bases; nucleotides not matched to a gene: 10. CDR3 length: 17 residues. This CDR3 reads CASSPNPGQDYNSPLHF. CDR3 in DNA: TGTGCCAGCAGCCCCAATCCGGGACAGGATTATAATTCACCCCTCCACTTT. The complete variable domain, with remaining parts taken from reference TRBV9 and TRBJ1-6, reads DSGVTQTPKHLITATGQRVTLRCSPRSGDLSVYWYQQSLDQGLQFLIQYYNGEERAKGNILERFSAQQFPDLHSELNLSSLELGDSALYFCASSPNPGQDYNSPLHFGNGTRLTVT.

The chain uses TRBV7-9 and TRBJ2-7; D unclear. Germline V gene sequence: CDR1 SEHNR, CDR2 FQNEAQ (reference sequence). The ends were cut back, 5 bases at V and 3 bases at J, with 5 bases in the middle. This CDR3 contains 11 residues. The CDR3 here is CASSPNYEQYF. The CDR3 DNA reads TGTGCCAGCAGCCCCAACTACGAGCAGTACTTC.

The chain uses TRBV2 and TRBJ1-2; tentative D call: TRBD1 (5 bases). CDR3 length equals 14 residues. Germline V gene lookup returns CDR1 SNHLY and CDR2 FYNNEI. The V gene lost 2 bases and the J gene lost 8 bases, with 15 bases spanning the gap. The CDR3 sequence is CASSELKGTGGYTF. Written as DNA, the CDR3 is TGTGCCAGCAGTGAACTAAAGGGGACTGGGGGCTACACCTTC.

The V and J genes are TRBV12-3 or TRBV12-4 and TRBJ1-1; no clear D gene. V was clipped by 3 bases and J by 0 bases, with 5 bases between them. This CDR3 is built from 13 residues. This chain's CDR3 is CASSLSMNTEAFF. CDR3 coding DNA: TGTGCCAGCAGTTTGTCCATGAACACTGAAGCTTTCTTT.

This chain uses TRBV7-6 with TRBJ2-1; 11 bases line up with TRBD1. The CDR3 is 16 amino acids. Per germline, CDR1 SGHVS and CDR2 FNYEAQ. Trimming removed 1 base from V and 8 bases from J; junction bases left unmatched: 7. The CDR3 bases are TGTGCCAGCAGCTTAGGGACAGGGGGCTTTATCTATGAGCAGTTCTTC. Its protein is CASSLGTGGFIYEQFF.

The genes are TRBV19 and TRBJ1-1; unclear D gene. The CDR3 loop spans 13 amino acids. V gave up 4 bases and J gave up 4 bases, with 10 bases separating them. The germline CDR1 and CDR2 sequences are LNHDA and SQIVND (reference sequence). The CDR3 reads CASSSLTGTEAFF. The DNA for the CDR3 is TGTGCCAGTAGTAGCCTAACTGGCACTGAAGCTTTCTTT.

The V call is TRBV5-6, the J call TRBJ2-1, with D possibly matching TRBD1 (6 bases). In germline, CDR1 is SGHDT, CDR2 YYEEEE. V was shortened by 7 bases and J by 5 bases, with 19 bases between the two germline ends. The CDR3 runs 15 residues. The CDR3 DNA reads as TGTGCCAGCCAATTACTAACAGGGTCCCACAATGAGCAGTTCTTC. Residues: CASQLLTGSHNEQFF.

V gene TRBV4-1 combines with J gene TRBJ2-1; perhaps TRBD2 as D (6 bases). The CDR3 sequence is 18 residues long. The germline V and J ends were trimmed by 0 bases and 4 bases, with 19 bases remaining between them. Germline V gives CDR1 MGHRA, CDR2 YSYEKL. For the CDR3, the DNA is TGCGCCAGCAGCCAAGATACGGCCGGTGGGGGACTTTACAATGAGCAGTTCTTC. It translates to CASSQDTAGGGLYNEQFF.

The rearrangement links TRBV2 to TRBJ1-2; 10 bases match TRBD1. The CDR3 contains 16 residues. The germline CDR1 and CDR2 sequences are SNHLY and FYNNEI. V lost 5 bases and J lost 6; bases outside the gene matches: 12. The CDR3 DNA reads TGTGCCAGCAGTCTAAATCCGGGACAGGGGTGGAATGGCTACACCTTC. It yields the protein CASSLNPGQGWNGYTF.

This rearrangement joins TRBV15 to TRBJ1-1; the match to TRBD1 covers 8 bases. Germline CDR1 and CDR2: LNHNV and YYDKDF (reference sequence). With V trimmed by 5 bases and J by 1 base, 6 bases remained unmatched. This CDR3 region has 15 residues. CDR3 DNA: TGTGCCACCAGCGGTTACGGACAGGGGAACACTGAAGCTTTCTTT. It is translated as CATSGYGQGNTEAFF. Full variable domain (remainder filled in from reference TRBV15 and TRBJ1-1): DAMVIQNPRYQVTQFGKPVTLSCSQTLNHNVMYWYQQKSSQAPKLLFHYYDKDFNNEADTPDNFQSRRPNTSFCFLDIRSPGLGDTAMYLCATSGYGQGNTEAFFGQGTRLTVV.

V usage is TRBV7-2 and J usage is TRBJ2-7; no reliable D call. V was pared by 0 bases and J by 7 bases, with 13 bases between. Per the germline V gene, CDR1 is SGHTA and CDR2 is FQGNSA. The CDR3 loop spans 14 amino acids. CDR3 nucleotide sequence: TGTGCCAGCAGCTTAGCGATCGAGGCTGGAGAGCAGTACTTC. Translated: CASSLAIEAGEQYF.

This sequence joins TRBV7-2 and TRBJ1-2; D ambiguous. Germline V lookup: CDR1 SGHTA, CDR2 FQGNSA. This CDR3 region has 14 residues. V gave up 1 base and J gave up 2 bases, with 8 bases separating them. The CDR3 loop reads CASSLGASNYGYTF. CDR3 DNA: TGTGCCAGCAGCTTAGGGGCAAGCAACTATGGCTACACCTTC.

The rearrangement uses TRBV7-2 and TRBJ1-1; D is unclear. The CDR3 sequence is 14 residues long. Germline CDR1 reads SGHTA; CDR2 reads FQGNSA. V was cut by 1 base and J by 0 bases, with 6 bases left in between. The DNA for the CDR3 is TGTGCCAGCAGCTTAGGAGGGATGAACACTGAAGCTTTCTTT. Its translation is CASSLGGMNTEAFF.